What follows describes a single TCR beta chain. Its antigen is unknown. These data originate in a study of OX40 agonist ivuxolimab in advanced cancers. Study-wide background: Melanoma, hepatocellular carcinoma, head and neck or renal cell cancer occurred in dose-escalation patients. Three partial responders included one hepatocellular carcinoma patient and two cutaneous melanoma patients. General study results and limits: By week 6 at 0.1 to 3.0 mg/kg, blood CD4+ and CD8+ T cells had expanded clonally.

Germline V gene data show CDR1 as SGHAT and CDR2 as FQNNGV. The CDR3 covers 16 residues. Trimming left V 4 bases short and J 7 bases short, with 23 bases between. Some clones are missing from TCRdb's copy, which holds only in-frame ones; the method was immunoSEQ multiplex PCR. The sample lists about 94,000 clones; around nine tenths were seen once. On cycle 4 day 1 and cycle 7 day 1, as well as at baseline, blood was sampled. The clonotype originates from an adult with an advanced solid tumor such as melanoma, head and neck, liver or kidney cancer. The rearrangement joins TRBV11-2 to TRBJ2-7; a possible D gene is TRBD1 (6 bases). The input for sequencing was CD4+ or CD8+ T cells sorted from blood, taken in a trial of the OX40 agonist ivuxolimab. The DNA for the CDR3 is TGTGCCAGCAGCTCGTCTTCAGGGGAACAGTCTAGGGAGCAGTACTTC. Translation: CASSSSSGEQSREQYF.